The 9 T cell receptor beta chains below all came from one sample that was sequenced in a study of blood T cell repertoires in COVID-19. Some clones are missing from TCRdb's copy, which holds only in-frame ones; the method was immunoSEQ multiplex PCR. The sample contains approximately 300,000 clones, around 86% of which appear only once. Input material: peripheral blood. The receptors derive from a man between 45 and 60 years old with active or convalescent COVID-19.

The rearrangement joins TRBV12-5 to TRBJ2-5; 9 bases match TRBD1. Losses at the gene ends were 5 bases for V and 4 bases for J; bases not matched to a gene: 5. This CDR3 has 14 residues. Germline V gene sequence: CDR1 LGHNT, CDR2 FRNRAP. The CDR3 region has the DNA TGTGCTAGTGGTACGGGACAGGGCCTAGAGACCCAGTACTTC. Translation gives CASGTGQGLETQYF.

The rearrangement links TRBV5-1 to TRBJ2-4; 8 nucleotides agree with TRBD2. J was trimmed by 10 bases and V by 4 bases; bases with no gene match: 7. From germline, CDR1 is SGHRS and CDR2 YFSETQ. The CDR3 loop spans 13 amino acids. The DNA for the CDR3 is TGCGCCAGCAGCACCGGGAGGGATGGGATTCAGTACTTC. Translating it yields CASSTGRDGIQYF.

The J gene is TRBJ2-7, the V gene TRBV11-2; D may be TRBD1 (6 bases). Germline CDR1 and CDR2: SGHAT and FQNNGV. The CDR3 contains 15 residues. V lost 1 base to trimming and J lost 3 bases, with 13 bases between them. CDR3 DNA: TGTGCCAGCAGCTTAGCTCCCAGGGGAATCTACGAGCAGTACTTC. Translating gives CASSLAPRGIYEQYF.

This chain joins TRBV28 and TRBJ1-5; D may be TRBD1 (6 bases). CDR1 is MDHEN, CDR2 SYDVKM, per germline. CDR3 length: 15 residues. V gave up 3 bases and J gave up 0 bases, with 9 bases separating them. DNA for the CDR3: TGTGCCAGCAGTTTTCAGGGGTATAGCAATCAGCCCCAGCATTTT. This sequence encodes CASSFQGYSNQPQHF. The full variable domain, its missing parts supplied by reference TRBV28 and TRBJ1-5, is DVKVTQSSRYLVKRTGEKVFLECVQDMDHENMFWYRQDPGLGLRLIYFSYDVKMKEKGDIPEGYSVSREKKERFSLILESASTNQTSMYLCASSFQGYSNQPQHFGDGTRLSIL.

This chain connects TRBV6-5 to TRBJ2-7; 7 nucleotides match TRBD2. Germline trimming cut 6 bases from V and 7 bases from J; bases unmatched to any gene: 12. The CDR3 length is 14 residues. Germline lookup yields CDR1 MNHEY and CDR2 SVGAGI. This CDR3 reads CASRPREALKEQYF. The CDR3 region has the DNA TGTGCCAGCAGGCCCCGGGAGGCCCTAAAAGAGCAGTACTTC.

The rearrangement uses TRBV9 and TRBJ1-2, with D possibly matching TRBD1 (6 bases). There are 15 residues in the CDR3. Trimming took off 2 bases at V and 2 bases at J, with 13 bases between the two ends. Germline V gives CDR1 SGDLS, CDR2 YYNGEE. The chain's CDR3 is CASSVSGGTNYGYTF. CDR3 nucleotides: TGTGCCAGCAGCGTCTCCGGGGGGACAAACTATGGCTACACCTTC.

The chain uses TRBV19 and TRBJ2-3, with a possible D match to TRBD1 (6 bases). CDR3 length: 14 amino acids. Trimming cost V 4 bases and J 1 base, with 9 bases left between them. The germline V gene has CDR1 LNHDA and CDR2 SQIVND (reference sequence). The CDR3 spells CASSKGVGTDTQYF. The DNA for the CDR3 is TGTGCCAGTAGTAAGGGGGTAGGCACAGATACGCAGTATTTT.

In this sample, this clone turned up once. The chain is built from TRBV28 and TRBJ2-7; a possible D gene is TRBD2 (6 bases). CDR1 MDHEN and CDR2 SYDVKM come from the germline V gene. The CDR3 sequence is 14 residues long. V was shortened by 5 bases and J by 2 bases, with 13 bases between the two germline ends. The CDR3 nucleotides are TGTGCCAGCAGTCGGGCGGGACGGACCTACGAGCAGTACTTC. Translated, it gives CASSRAGRTYEQYF. Filled out from reference TRBV28 and TRBJ2-7, the complete variable domain reads DVKVTQSSRYLVKRTGEKVFLECVQDMDHENMFWYRQDPGLGLRLIYFSYDVKMKEKGDIPEGYSVSREKKERFSLILESASTNQTSMYLCASSRAGRTYEQYFGPGTRLTVT.

V gene TRBV6-5 combines with J gene TRBJ2-5; 8 nucleotides align to TRBD1. Germline V lookup: CDR1 MNHEY, CDR2 SVGAGI. The junction had 13 bases not matched to a gene; V was cut back by 8 bases and J by 5 bases. The CDR3 extends over 15 amino acids. CDR3 region: CASYYRTGLSETQYF. CDR3 DNA: TGTGCCAGCTACTACAGGACAGGGCTGTCCGAGACCCAGTACTTC.